This paragraph reports one T cell receptor beta chain. The entry originates in a study of blood T cell repertoires in COVID-19. V lost 4 bases and J lost 2; bases outside the gene matches: 10. The CDR3 consists of 17 residues. The V gene's germline CDR1 is SNHLY and CDR2 FYNNEI. Repertoires were generated with immunoSEQ multiplex PCR, while TCRdb's copy carries only in-frame clones and drops some. This table has nearly 200,000 clones, 84% appearing once. The V and J genes are TRBV2 and TRBJ2-3; 9 nucleotides line up with TRBD2. The receptor's source is a human donor in a cohort sampled during active COVID-19. Source material: peripheral blood. CDR3 region: CASSVGLAGYYTDTQYF. CDR3 DNA sequence: TGTGCCAGCAGTGTGGGGCTAGCGGGATATTACACAGATACGCAGTATTTT.